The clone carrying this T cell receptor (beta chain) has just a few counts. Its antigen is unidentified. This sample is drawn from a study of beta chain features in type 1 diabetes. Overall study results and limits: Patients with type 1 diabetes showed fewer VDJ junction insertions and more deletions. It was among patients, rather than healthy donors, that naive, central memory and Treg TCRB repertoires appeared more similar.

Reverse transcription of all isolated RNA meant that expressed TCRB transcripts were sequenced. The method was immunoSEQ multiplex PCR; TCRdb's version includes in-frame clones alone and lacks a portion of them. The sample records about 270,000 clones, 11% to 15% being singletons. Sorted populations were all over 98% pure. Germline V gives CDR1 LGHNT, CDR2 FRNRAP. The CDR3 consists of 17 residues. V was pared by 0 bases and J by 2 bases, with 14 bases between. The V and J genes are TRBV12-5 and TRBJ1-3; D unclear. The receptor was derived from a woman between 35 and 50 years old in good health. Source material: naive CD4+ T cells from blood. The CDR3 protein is CASGLVLGSQTGNTIYF. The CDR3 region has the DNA TGTGCTAGTGGTTTGGTACTCGGGTCCCAAACTGGAAACACCATATATTTT.